The 8 T cell receptor beta chains below all came from one sample that was sequenced in a study of shared clonotypes between healthy human individuals. The naive CD8 population came from CD45RO-negative cells selected for CCR7, without terminally differentiated effector memory CD45RA+ cells. Assay used: immunoSEQ multiplex PCR; TCRdb lists only in-frame clones, some missing. The repertoire consists of some 2.1 million clones, with roughly 95% occurring once and the leading ten covering less than 2%. The specimen sequenced was naive CD8+ T cells from PBMCs. The receptors derive from a man younger than 30 in good health. Some clones in this sample may be carry-over from other donors' samples.

The rearrangement links TRBV7-6 to TRBJ2-7; 13 nucleotides align to TRBD2. J lost 3 bases, V lost 2 bases, and 22 bases had no gene match. This CDR3 comprises 22 residues. Looked up from germline, CDR1 is SGHVS and CDR2 is FNYEAQ. The CDR3 reads CASSLLSPGTARTSGSIYEQYF. CDR3 sequence (DNA): TGTGCCAGCAGCTTACTATCGCCCGGGACTGCTAGGACTAGCGGGAGTATCTACGAGCAGTACTTC.

This clone was seen a few times. The chain joins TRBV14 to TRBJ1-1, with D perhaps matching TRBD1 (6 bases). From germline, CDR1 is SGHDN and CDR2 FVKESK. Trimming cost V 2 bases and J 2 bases, with 12 bases left between them. CDR3 length equals 15 residues. CDR3 in amino acids: CASSQPGDTNTEAFF. DNA of the CDR3: TGTGCCAGCAGCCAACCGGGGGACACTAACACTGAAGCTTTCTTT.

The chain is built from TRBV27 and TRBJ2-7; D assignment may be TRBD1 or TRBD2 (5 bases each). The CDR3 contains 15 residues. The germline CDR1 and CDR2 sequences are MNHEY and SMNVEV (reference sequence). V was cut by 1 base and J by 4 bases, with 14 bases left in between. The CDR3 protein is CASSLLGVPSYEQYF. The CDR3 DNA is TGTGCCAGCAGTTTATTGGGGGTGCCCTCATACGAGCAGTACTTC.

The chain is built from TRBV7-6 and TRBJ2-5; 8 bases fit TRBD1. This CDR3 is 16 amino acids long. Per the germline V gene, CDR1 is SGHVS and CDR2 is FNYEAQ. The trim removed 6 bases at V and 4 bases at J, leaving 13 bases unmatched. CDR3 DNA sequence: TGTGCCAGCAGACGGCGACAGGGGCAATTGATAGAGACCCAGTACTTC. Its translation: CASRRRQGQLIETQYF. Using reference TRBV7-6 and TRBJ2-5 for the parts outside the CDR3, the full variable domain is GAGVSQSPRYKVTKRGQDVALRCDPISGHVSLYWYRQALGQGPEFLTYFNYEAQQDKSGLPNDRFSAERPEGSISTLTIQRTEQRDSAMYRCASRRRQGQLIETQYFGPGTRLLVL.

This clone was counted once. This chain uses TRBV27 with TRBJ2-1; 7 bases agree with TRBD1. This CDR3 is built from 14 residues. Germline CDR1 and CDR2: MNHEY and SMNVEV (reference sequence). Trimming took 3 bases from V and 4 from J; bases not matched to a gene: 3. CDR3: CASSFGTAYNEQFF. CDR3 sequence (DNA): TGTGCCAGCAGTTTTGGGACAGCTTACAATGAGCAGTTCTTC.

The chain carries TRBV27 and TRBJ2-3; D remains ambiguous. V was cut by 4 bases and J by 6 bases, with 11 bases left in between. The CDR3 consists of 13 residues. Germline V gene lookup returns CDR1 MNHEY and CDR2 SMNVEV (reference sequence). In DNA form, the CDR3 reads TGTGCCAGCAGTTGGGAACGGTCGGATACGCAGTATTTT. Translating it yields CASSWERSDTQYF.

CDR3 region: CASSSTKEKRDEQFF. The CDR3 coding sequence is TGTGCCAGCAGCTCAACTAAAGAAAAACGAGATGAGCAGTTCTTC. The chain joins TRBV7-8 to TRBJ2-1; D uncertain. CDR1 and CDR2 (germline): SGHVS, FQNEAQ. This CDR3 spans 15 amino acids. The V end was cut by 4 bases, the J end by 8 bases, with 18 bases between.

This chain uses TRBV2 with TRBJ2-3, with D unclear. The length of the CDR3 is 12 residues. Trimming removed 8 bases at V and 4 bases at J, with 10 bases between. CDR1 and CDR2 from the germline V gene are SNHLY and FYNNEI. This CDR3 is CASCGRSDTQYF. In DNA form, the CDR3 reads TGTGCCAGCTGCGGTCGATCAGATACGCAGTATTTT. The full variable domain, rest sourced from reference TRBV2 and TRBJ2-3, is EPEVTQTPSHQVTQMGQEVILRCVPISNHLYFYWYRQILGQKVEFLVSFYNNEISEKSEIFDDQFSVERPDGSNFTLKIRSTKLEDSAMYFCASCGRSDTQYFGPGTRLTVL.